This TCR beta chain is drawn from a study of blood T cell repertoires in COVID-19. Study context: Collection of acute and convalescent COVID-19 samples took place in the United States, Italy and Spain. Nucleic acid was either cDNA or gDNA, and it came from T cells, B-cell-depleted T cells, or PBMCs.

The J segment lost 8 bases and the V segment lost 6 bases, leaving 10 bases of the junction unmatched. The CDR3 is made up of 17 amino acids. The germline CDR1 and CDR2 sequences are SNHLY and FYNNEI. Per the authors' pipeline: Cell counts per sample came from amplifying reference gene primers. Libraries were prepared by immunoSEQ multiplex PCR; TCRdb keeps only in-frame clonotypes and omits some of them. V and J calls and clone size come straight from that table; D and trimming were deduced from the DNA. The data show 150,000 to 200,000 clones, with around 87% seen just once and roughly 2.5% held by the top ten.

This TCR was recovered from a man aged 35 to 55 with active or convalescent COVID-19. This chain joins TRBV2 and TRBJ2-1; TRBD2 matches 16 bases. Source material: peripheral blood. The DNA for the CDR3 is TGTGCCAGCAGATCGGGACTAGCGGGGGGGTTTATGGATGAGCAGTTCTTC. Its translation is CASRSGLAGGFMDEQFF.